The T cell receptor beta chain described here comes from a study of blood T cell repertoires in COVID-19. Across the study: Some COVID-19 samples were acute and others convalescent; all came from the United States, Italy and Spain. The analysed material was cDNA or gDNA that came from T cells, B-cell-depleted T cells, or PBMCs.

Authors' analysis steps: Using reference gene primer amplification, nucleated cell counts were estimated. Data came from immunoSEQ multiplex PCR; TCRdb stores just in-frame clones and leaves some out. V and J calls and clone size are copied from that table; D and trimming were computed from the DNA. The table lists 150,000 to 200,000 clones, 65% to 85% of them singletons. With V trimmed by 4 bases and J by 5 bases, 6 bases remained unmatched. The V gene's germline CDR1 is LGHDT and CDR2 YNNKEL (reference sequence). The CDR3 spans 15 residues. Material: peripheral blood. This receptor was obtained from a woman older than 75 with active or convalescent COVID-19. The rearrangement uses TRBV3-1 (or the pseudogene TRBV3-2) and TRBJ2-2, with TRBD1 identical over 8 bases. The CDR3 here is CASSLNRGATGELFF. CDR3 bases: TGTGCCAGCAGCCTTAACAGGGGGGCTACCGGGGAGCTGTTTTTT.